Listed below are T cell receptor beta chains from one sample, sequenced in a study of T cell repertoires in cytomegalovirus infection. TCRdb redid the calling of the reads with MiXCR, one entry per CDR3 protein. The data contain under 350,000 distinct CDR3 sequences, more than 8% of them singletons. The material sequenced was PBMCs. The source of these receptors is a human donor in good health (CMV status not recorded). Some clones in this sample may be carry-over from other donors' samples. Both conserved end residues are part of each CDR3. Fields, in order: clone size, J gene, D gene, V gene, CDR3 DNA, CDR3 protein. A D gene is named only where the DNA matches it firmly. Size tells how often a clone was seen (once, few, many) or the class of an expanded clone, and some rows leave it out.

many,TRBJ1-2,TRBD1,TRBV10-3,TGTGCCATCAGTGAGTGGGCAGACAGGGTACCAGGTGGCTACACCTTC,CAISEWADRVPGGYTF
many,TRBJ2-3,TRBD2,TRBV6-1,TGTGCCAGCAGTAAGCGGCTAGCGGGAGGTGGCGATACGCAGTATTTT,CASSKRLAGGGDTQYF
many,TRBJ1-2,.,TRBV6-6,TGTGCCAGCAGTTACATCGAGGGGAAGAGACACTATGGCTACACCTTC,CASSYIEGKRHYGYTF
few,TRBJ2-5,.,TRBV27,TGTGCCAGCAGTTTGGTCGGGACCCCGAGCGGTGGGACCCAGTACTTC,CASSLVGTPSGGTQYF
many,TRBJ2-6,.,TRBV28,TGTGCCAGCAGCCCGACTCTTACTGGGGCCAACGTCCTGACTTTC,CASSPTLTGANVLTF
.,TRBJ1-3,.,TRBV6-2/TRBV6-3,TGTGCCAGCAGTTACTTCGGATCCTCGCGCTCTGGAAACACCATATATTTT,CASSYFGSSRSGNTIYF
many,TRBJ2-5,.,TRBV5-6,TGTGCCAGCAGCCCGACCCTAGGGAACCAAGAGACCCAGTACTTC,CASSPTLGNQETQYF
.,TRBJ1-1,TRBD1,TRBV6-2/TRBV6-3,TGTGCCAGCAGGGACAGGAGTGTGGCTGAAGCTTTCTTT,CASRDRSVAEAFF
.,TRBJ1-5,.,TRBV28,TGTGCCAGCAGCCGAGACCATAGCAATCAGCCCCAGCATTTT,CASSRDHSNQPQHF
many,TRBJ1-4,.,TRBV7-2,TGTGCCAGCAGCTTAGCGACTAATGAAAAACTGTTTTTT,CASSLATNEKLFF
many,TRBJ1-1,.,TRBV5-1,TGCGCCAGCAGCTCTGCCCAAGCGGGCACTGAAGCTTTCTTT,CASSSAQAGTEAFF
.,TRBJ2-7,.,TRBV3-1,TGTGCCAGCAGCCAGCTGCGCTACGAGCAGTACTTC,CASSQLRYEQYF
.,TRBJ2-5,.,TRBV18,TGTGCCAGCTCCCCCGATGGGGGGTATCAAGAGACCCAGTACTTC,CASSPDGGYQETQYF
few,TRBJ2-5,TRBD1,TRBV6-7,TGTGCCAGCAGTTACCCGGACAGGGCCATGGGGGAGACCCAGTACTTC,CASSYPDRAMGETQYF
.,TRBJ1-5,.,TRBV28,TGTGCCAGCAGTCCCTGGGGGGGTCAGCCCCAGCATTTT,CASSPWGGQPQHF
many,TRBJ2-5,.,TRBV7-3,TGTGCCAGCAGCTTAAGTTGGAGGGAGTCCCTCTCCACCCAGTACTTC,CASSLSWRESLSTQYF
.,TRBJ1-2,TRBD1,TRBV28,TGTGCCAGCAGTTTAGGCGAGACAGGGATGGGTGGCTACACCTTC,CASSLGETGMGGYTF
.,TRBJ1-2,TRBD1,TRBV4-3,TGCGCCAGCAGCCAAGACCGACAGGGGTTTTATGGCTACACCTTC,CASSQDRQGFYGYTF
few,TRBJ2-2,TRBD2,TRBV19,TGTGCCAGTAGTATCCGACTAGCGGGCGCGAACACCGGGGAGCTGTTTTTT,CASSIRLAGANTGELFF
few,TRBJ2-7,.,TRBV29-1,TGCAGCGTCCTGGACTGGCGCTCCTACGAGCAGTACTTC,CSVLDWRSYEQYF
.,TRBJ2-7,TRBD1,TRBV20-1,TGCAGTGCTAGGCGACAGGGTGGGAACTACGAGCAGTACTTC,CSARRQGGNYEQYF
.,TRBJ2-7,TRBD1,TRBV20-1,TGCAGTGCTAGAAACAGGGGCACCTACGAGCAGTACTTC,CSARNRGTYEQYF
.,TRBJ2-7,.,TRBV12-3/TRBV12-4,TGTGCCAGCAGTTCAGGGTCTGGGGAGCGGTACTACGAGCAGTACTTC,CASSSGSGERYYEQYF
few,TRBJ1-5,TRBD1,TRBV3-1,TGTGCCAGCAGCCGCGGGACAGGTAGCAATCAGCCCCAGCATTTT,CASSRGTGSNQPQHF
.,TRBJ2-2,.,TRBV6-2/TRBV6-3,TGTGCCAGCAGTTCGACTAGTCGGGGCACCGGGGAGCTGTTTTTT,CASSSTSRGTGELFF
.,TRBJ1-1,TRBD1,TRBV29-1,TGCAGCGGCGGGACAGGGGTCACTGAAGCTTTCTTT,CSGGTGVTEAFF
.,TRBJ2-1,TRBD2,TRBV3-1,TGTGCCAGCAGCCAAGTATTCGGGAGGGACCCTGAGCAGTTCTTC,CASSQVFGRDPEQFF
few,TRBJ1-2,.,TRBV5-1,TGCGCCAGCAGACCGACCGATGACTATGGCTACACCTTC,CASRPTDDYGYTF
many,TRBJ2-3,.,TRBV7-3,TGTGCCAGCGCACCGGATCGGGCGAGCACAGATACGCAGTATTTT,CASAPDRASTDTQYF
few,TRBJ1-1,TRBD1,TRBV7-2,TGTGCCAGCAGCTTAGCCCACAGGGGGCCTGGGTGGACTGAAGCTTTCTTT,CASSLAHRGPGWTEAFF
many,TRBJ2-7,TRBD2,TRBV28,TGTGCCAGCACCCGGAGCGGGGCCGGCTACGAGCAGTACTTC,CASTRSGAGYEQYF
few,TRBJ2-5,TRBD2,TRBV6-5,TGTGCCAGCAGTTACTCCGGACTAGCGGGGGCCTCGTACCAAGAGACCCAGTACTTC,CASSYSGLAGASYQETQYF
many,TRBJ2-3,.,TRBV6-2/TRBV6-3,TGTGCCAGCAGTTACTCGAACAGAGCAGATACGCAGTATTTT,CASSYSNRADTQYF
many,TRBJ2-1,TRBD2,TRBV20-1,TGCAGTGCTAGAGATCGCGGACTAGTGGACAATGAGCAGTTCTTC,CSARDRGLVDNEQFF
.,TRBJ2-1,TRBD2,TRBV12-3/TRBV12-4,TGTGCCAGCAGCCCCGGGGGGACCCCAGCCAACAATGAGCAGTTCTTC,CASSPGGTPANNEQFF
few,TRBJ2-3,TRBD2,TRBV12-3/TRBV12-4,TGTGCCAGCAGTTTAGCGCGTGGGAACCGGGGGGGCAGCACAGATACGCAGTATTTT,CASSLARGNRGGSTDTQYF
many,TRBJ2-5,.,TRBV6-1,TGTGCCAGCACCGAAGCTCTGTTTGGGGAGACCCAGTACTTC,CASTEALFGETQYF